Detailed here is one T cell receptor beta chain. The data were taken from a study of patients and donors after allogeneic stem cell transplantation. The CDR3 spans 15 residues. Trimming took 2 bases from V and 6 from J; bases not matched to a gene: 5. CDR1 and CDR2 from the germline V gene are ENHRY and SYGVKD. TCRdb fed the RT-PCR reads into MiXCR, producing one record per CDR3 protein. Counted here are about 89,000 distinct CDR3 sequences, about 48% occurring once; the ten biggest clones make up around 60%. Sequenced material: blood, either unsorted or a sorted T cell fraction (not recorded which). This TCR derives from a human donor who was either an allogeneic HSCT recipient or a stem cell or donor lymphocyte infusion donor (not recorded which). It is not recorded whose cells these are; they may come from a transplant donor. The chain joins TRBV10-3 to TRBJ1-5, with 9 bases aligning to TRBD1. In nucleotides, the CDR3 is TGTGCCATCAGTGAGATGGACAGGGGTAGTCAGCCCCAGCATTTT. It codes for CAISEMDRGSQPQHF.